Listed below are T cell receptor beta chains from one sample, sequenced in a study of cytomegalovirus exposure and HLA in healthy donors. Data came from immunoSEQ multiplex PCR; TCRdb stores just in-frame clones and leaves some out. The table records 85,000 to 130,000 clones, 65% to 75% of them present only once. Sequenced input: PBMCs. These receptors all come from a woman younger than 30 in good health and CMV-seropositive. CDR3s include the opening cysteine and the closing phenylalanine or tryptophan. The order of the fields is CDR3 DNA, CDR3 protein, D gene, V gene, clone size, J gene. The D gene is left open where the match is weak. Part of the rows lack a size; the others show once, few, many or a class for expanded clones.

CDR3nt: TGTGCCAGCAGTGAAGAAACAGGGGGGAACTATGGCTACACCTTC
CDR3aa: CASSEETGGNYGYTF
d_gene: TRBD1
v_gene: TRBV6-1
abundance: many
j_gene: TRBJ1-2

CDR3nt: TGTGCCAGTAGTATGGGACAGACAAACACTGAAGCTTTCTTT
CDR3aa: CASSMGQTNTEAFF
d_gene: TRBD1
v_gene: TRBV19
abundance: -
j_gene: TRBJ1-1

CDR3nt: TGTGCCAGCAGTTTATGGAAGCGGCATAGCAATCAGCCCCAGCATTTT
CDR3aa: CASSLWKRHSNQPQHF
d_gene: -
v_gene: TRBV28
abundance: -
j_gene: TRBJ1-5

CDR3nt: TGCGCCAGCAGCCTAAGCTCGGAGGGCACGGAGACCCAGTACTTC
CDR3aa: CASSLSSEGTETQYF
d_gene: -
v_gene: TRBV4-1
abundance: -
j_gene: TRBJ2-5

CDR3nt: TGTGCCAGCAGAATACAGGGGGCGGTCCCTTATGGCTACACCTTC
CDR3aa: CASRIQGAVPYGYTF
d_gene: TRBD1
v_gene: TRBV28
abundance: -
j_gene: TRBJ1-2

CDR3nt: TGTGCCAGCAGGAGGACTAGCGGGAACCAAGAGACCCAGTACTTC
CDR3aa: CASRRTSGNQETQYF
d_gene: TRBD2
v_gene: TRBV5-6
abundance: few
j_gene: TRBJ2-5

CDR3nt: TGCAGCGTAGTTAGTGGCAGGGACAGGGTAACTGAAAAACTGTTTTTT
CDR3aa: CSVVSGRDRVTEKLFF
d_gene: TRBD1
v_gene: TRBV29-1
abundance: -
j_gene: TRBJ1-4

CDR3nt: TGCAGCGTTGGGACCGGGACATCTTTTAATCAGCCCCAGCATTTT
CDR3aa: CSVGTGTSFNQPQHF
d_gene: -
v_gene: TRBV29-1
abundance: few
j_gene: TRBJ1-5

CDR3nt: TGTGCCAGTAGTTCGACAGGGGGGACAGATACGCAGTATTTT
CDR3aa: CASSSTGGTDTQYF
d_gene: TRBD1
v_gene: TRBV19
abundance: once
j_gene: TRBJ2-3

CDR3nt: TGTGCCAGCAGCCAAGGGTCCAGGTACACTGAAGCTTTCTTT
CDR3aa: CASSQGSRYTEAFF
d_gene: -
v_gene: TRBV14
abundance: -
j_gene: TRBJ1-1

CDR3nt: TGTGCCAGCAGCCAACCACCGGACTACTACAATGAGCAGTTCTTC
CDR3aa: CASSQPPDYYNEQFF
d_gene: -
v_gene: TRBV6-5
abundance: few
j_gene: TRBJ2-1

CDR3nt: TGTGCCAGCAGCGGAGGATCACTAGGATCCATCAATGAGCAGTTCTTC
CDR3aa: CASSGGSLGSINEQFF
d_gene: -
v_gene: TRBV9
abundance: -
j_gene: TRBJ2-1

CDR3nt: TGCGCCAGCAGCCAAGATCTAGGACTAGCACTCTACGAGCAGTACTTC
CDR3aa: CASSQDLGLALYEQYF
d_gene: TRBD2
v_gene: TRBV4-3
abundance: -
j_gene: TRBJ2-7

CDR3nt: TGTGCCAGCAGTGCCACTTTCACAGATACGCAGTATTTT
CDR3aa: CASSATFTDTQYF
d_gene: -
v_gene: TRBV25-1
abundance: -
j_gene: TRBJ2-3

CDR3nt: TGTGCCAGCAGCCAAGTCTCCGAGCAGTACTTC
CDR3aa: CASSQVSEQYF
d_gene: -
v_gene: TRBV14
abundance: -
j_gene: TRBJ2-7

CDR3nt: TGTGCCAGCAGTGTCAGCGGGAGGGGACTCTCCGAGCAGTACTTC
CDR3aa: CASSVSGRGLSEQYF
d_gene: TRBD2
v_gene: TRBV25-1
abundance: -
j_gene: TRBJ2-7

CDR3nt: TGTGCCAGCACCCTAGTGGGGGACACATGGGGCTACACCTTC
CDR3aa: CASTLVGDTWGYTF
d_gene: -
v_gene: TRBV28
abundance: once
j_gene: TRBJ1-2

CDR3nt: TGTGCCAGCAGTGGGGGAGGAGGCTACACCTTC
CDR3aa: CASSGGGGYTF
d_gene: -
v_gene: TRBV6-4
abundance: once
j_gene: TRBJ1-2

CDR3nt: TGTGCCAGCAGCGCCGGGACAGGGAGGAACAATGAGCAGTTCTTC
CDR3aa: CASSAGTGRNNEQFF
d_gene: TRBD1
v_gene: TRBV9
abundance: -
j_gene: TRBJ2-1

CDR3nt: TGTGCCAGCAGTTACTCGAGGAAAATGAACACTGAAGCTTTCTTT
CDR3aa: CASSYSRKMNTEAFF
d_gene: -
v_gene: TRBV6-5
abundance: -
j_gene: TRBJ1-1

CDR3nt: TGTGCCAGCAGCACGCGATCCCGAAGTTTGGACAGACAGCCCCAGCATTTT
CDR3aa: CASSTRSRSLDRQPQHF
d_gene: -
v_gene: TRBV7-8
abundance: -
j_gene: TRBJ1-5

CDR3nt: TGTGCCAGCAGTCCTCTCGGCGAGCAGTACTTC
CDR3aa: CASSPLGEQYF
d_gene: -
v_gene: TRBV28
abundance: once
j_gene: TRBJ2-7

CDR3nt: TGTGCCAGCTCCCGCATGGGCATTTTGAACACTGAAGCTTTCTTT
CDR3aa: CASSRMGILNTEAFF
d_gene: -
v_gene: TRBV18
abundance: -
j_gene: TRBJ1-1

CDR3nt: TGCAGCGCTCGGGGGGGGAACAATGAGCAGTTCTTC
CDR3aa: CSARGGNNEQFF
d_gene: TRBD2
v_gene: TRBV29-1
abundance: few
j_gene: TRBJ2-1

CDR3nt: TGTGCCAGCAGCCCGTCCGGGACTAGCTCCTACGAGCAGTACTTC
CDR3aa: CASSPSGTSSYEQYF
d_gene: TRBD2
v_gene: TRBV7-2
abundance: -
j_gene: TRBJ2-7

CDR3nt: TGTGCCAGCAGCTTAGTCGGGACATACCATGGCTACACCTTC
CDR3aa: CASSLVGTYHGYTF
d_gene: -
v_gene: TRBV13
abundance: -
j_gene: TRBJ1-2

CDR3nt: TGCAGCGTTCCTTACTCGCGGGGACAGTTCTTC
CDR3aa: CSVPYSRGQFF
d_gene: -
v_gene: TRBV29-1
abundance: once
j_gene: TRBJ2-1

CDR3nt: TGCGCCAGCAGCCACCCGGGACAGGGCTCCTACGAGCAGTACTTC
CDR3aa: CASSHPGQGSYEQYF
d_gene: TRBD1
v_gene: TRBV4-1
abundance: -
j_gene: TRBJ2-7

CDR3nt: TGCGCCAGCTCCATGGGACTAGCGGGAGGGCCATCTCCCGAGCAGTACTTC
CDR3aa: CASSMGLAGGPSPEQYF
d_gene: TRBD2
v_gene: TRBV5-1
abundance: -
j_gene: TRBJ2-7

CDR3nt: TGTGCCAGCGGGCCAGCCTACTACGAGCAGTACTTC
CDR3aa: CASGPAYYEQYF
d_gene: -
v_gene: TRBV2
abundance: -
j_gene: TRBJ2-7

CDR3nt: TGTGCCAGCAGCTTAGTAGTGGGCTCCGGAAACACCATATATTTT
CDR3aa: CASSLVVGSGNTIYF
d_gene: -
v_gene: TRBV7-9
abundance: -
j_gene: TRBJ1-3

CDR3nt: TGCGCCAGCAGCTCGCGACAGGGGGCGGGGGGGACCCAGTACTTC
CDR3aa: CASSSRQGAGGTQYF
d_gene: TRBD1
v_gene: TRBV5-1
abundance: -
j_gene: TRBJ2-5

CDR3nt: TGTGCCAGCAGTTTCGCGCTAGCGGGTTACAATGAGCAGTTCTTC
CDR3aa: CASSFALAGYNEQFF
d_gene: TRBD2
v_gene: TRBV27
abundance: -
j_gene: TRBJ2-1

CDR3nt: TGTGCCAGCAGCCTCGACAGGAACGAGCAGTACTTC
CDR3aa: CASSLDRNEQYF
d_gene: -
v_gene: TRBV7-9
abundance: few
j_gene: TRBJ2-7

CDR3nt: TGTGCCAGTAGTACTAAGTTCTATAGCAATCAGCCCCAGCATTTT
CDR3aa: CASSTKFYSNQPQHF
d_gene: -
v_gene: TRBV19
abundance: -
j_gene: TRBJ1-5

CDR3nt: TGCGCCAGCAGCTTGATGTCGGGTAGTGGCGGGGAGCTGTTTTTT
CDR3aa: CASSLMSGSGGELFF
d_gene: -
v_gene: TRBV5-1
abundance: -
j_gene: TRBJ2-2

CDR3nt: TGTGCCAGCAGCTTGCCAACACACGAGCAGTACTTC
CDR3aa: CASSLPTHEQYF
d_gene: -
v_gene: TRBV5-4
abundance: -
j_gene: TRBJ2-7

CDR3nt: TGTGCCAGCAGCCAATCGACAGGCGTCGGCAATCAGCCCCAGCATTTT
CDR3aa: CASSQSTGVGNQPQHF
d_gene: -
v_gene: TRBV16
abundance: -
j_gene: TRBJ1-5

CDR3nt: TGTGCCAGCAGCTACAGGGGGCAACAGACCCAGTACTTC
CDR3aa: CASSYRGQQTQYF
d_gene: TRBD1
v_gene: TRBV7-3
abundance: -
j_gene: TRBJ2-5

CDR3nt: TGTGCCAGCAGTCTAGCGGGGACCTACGAGCAGTACTTC
CDR3aa: CASSLAGTYEQYF
d_gene: TRBD2
v_gene: TRBV14
abundance: -
j_gene: TRBJ2-7

CDR3nt: TGTGCCAGCAGTTGGGGCGGGGAGGGTTCGGAGACCCAGTACTTC
CDR3aa: CASSWGGEGSETQYF
d_gene: TRBD2
v_gene: TRBV27
abundance: once
j_gene: TRBJ2-5

CDR3nt: TGCAGTGCCCGTACAGGGGATGAGCAGTTCTTC
CDR3aa: CSARTGDEQFF
d_gene: TRBD1
v_gene: TRBV20-1
abundance: few
j_gene: TRBJ2-1

CDR3nt: TGTGCCAGCTCACCTGGTGGGCTAGCGGGCCAACTTTCCTACGAGCAGTACTTC
CDR3aa: CASSPGGLAGQLSYEQYF
d_gene: TRBD2
v_gene: TRBV18
abundance: -
j_gene: TRBJ2-7

CDR3nt: TGTGCCAGCAGTTACGACTTTTCCTACAATGAGCAGTTCTTC
CDR3aa: CASSYDFSYNEQFF
d_gene: -
v_gene: TRBV6-5
abundance: -
j_gene: TRBJ2-1

CDR3nt: TGCGCCAGCAGCTTGGGGGGGACACAGGGCTACGAGCAGTACTTC
CDR3aa: CASSLGGTQGYEQYF
d_gene: -
v_gene: TRBV5-1
abundance: -
j_gene: TRBJ2-7

CDR3nt: TGTGCTAGTGGTTTGGGGGGAGGGCGTGAGCAGTTCTTC
CDR3aa: CASGLGGGREQFF
d_gene: TRBD2
v_gene: TRBV12-5
abundance: -
j_gene: TRBJ2-1